These 22 T cell receptor beta chains came from one sample sequenced in a study of T cells in Graves' hyperthyroidism and ophthalmopathy. RNA transcripts served as the template for amplifying TCR beta CDR3 regions. The primer set for the first-round RT-PCR of the TCR CDR3 was HTBI. One entry per CDR3 protein results from TCRdb running MiXCR on the multiplex PCR reads. Found here are around 250,000 distinct CDR3 sequences, less than 15% of them singletons; the top ten hold about an eighth. The material sequenced was blood. These receptors were obtained from a woman between 40 and 50 years old with Graves' hyperthyroidism that later progressed to Graves' ophthalmopathy.

The rearrangement joins TRBV5-1 to TRBJ2-6; D is undetermined. CDR3 length: 16 amino acids. Germline V gene sequence: CDR1 SGHRS, CDR2 YFSETQ. Trimming pared 0 bases from V and 0 bases from J, leaving 7 bases between. The CDR3 bases are TGCGCCAGCAGCTTGGATTCAGGCTCTGGGGCCAACGTCCTGACTTTC. Its protein is CASSLDSGSGANVLTF.

This clonotype showed up many times. V and J are TRBV11-2 and TRBJ2-5; TRBD2 matches at 11 bases. Trimming cost V 3 bases and J 5 bases; bases outside gene matches: 8. The germline V gene has CDR1 SGHAT and CDR2 FQNNGV. The CDR3 covers 16 residues. This CDR3 reads CASSFYSGRAGETQYF. The CDR3 nucleotides are TGTGCCAGCAGCTTTTATAGCGGGAGGGCCGGTGAGACCCAGTACTTC.

This clonotype has a count of ten or more. The CDR3 DNA follows: TGTGCCAGCAGTTTATCAGCGAATCAAGAGACCCAGTACTTC. Amino acid sequence: CASSLSANQETQYF. The rearrangement links TRBV27 to TRBJ2-5; unclear D gene. Between the trimmed V and J ends, which lost 0 bases and 2 bases, there was a span of 7 bases. The V gene's germline CDR1 is MNHEY and CDR2 SMNVEV (reference sequence). The CDR3 covers 14 residues.

This clonotype occurred many times. V and J are TRBV27 and TRBJ2-1; D gene unclear. This CDR3 spans 16 amino acids. Looked up from germline, CDR1 is MNHEY and CDR2 is SMNVEV (reference sequence). With 5 bases removed from V and 0 bases from J, the gap between germline ends came to 14 bases. The CDR3 loop reads CASSRYGRSSYNEQFF. The CDR3 DNA is TGTGCCAGCAGTCGCTACGGACGGAGCTCCTACAATGAGCAGTTCTTC.

In this sample, this clonotype turned up many times. The rearrangement uses TRBV12-3 or TRBV12-4 and TRBJ1-1, with 9 bases lining up with TRBD1. The trim removed 6 bases at V and 2 bases at J, leaving 19 bases unmatched. The CDR3 sequence is 19 residues long. The CDR3 sequence is CASSPRRAGQGIVNTEAFF. The CDR3 coding sequence is TGTGCCAGCAGCCCTAGAAGAGCGGGACAGGGAATCGTAAACACTGAAGCTTTCTTT.

This clonotype came up many times. A much larger clone lies one base from this, so it may be a read error. The rearrangement joins TRBV7-2 to TRBJ2-1; 15 bases map to TRBD2. Germline V gene data show CDR1 as SGHTA and CDR2 as FQGNSA. The junction had 8 bases not matched to a gene; V was cut back by 5 bases and J by 9 bases. This CDR3 is 16 amino acids long. In DNA, the CDR3 is TGTGCCAGCAGCCCAGCGGGACTAGCGGGAGGAAGTGAGCAGTTCTTC. Its protein product is CASSPAGLAGGSEQFF.

This clonotype was counted at least ten times. The rearrangement links TRBV19 to TRBJ2-1; unclear D gene. Trimming cost V 3 bases and J 5 bases, with 8 bases left between them. Per the germline V gene, CDR1 is LNHDA and CDR2 is SQIVND (reference sequence). This CDR3 region has 13 residues. CDR3 in amino acids: CASSMSFHNEQFF. The CDR3 DNA is TGTGCCAGTAGTATGTCCTTTCACAATGAGCAGTTCTTC. The full variable domain, rest sourced from reference TRBV19 and TRBJ2-1, is DGGITQSPKYLFRKEGQNVTLSCEQNLNHDAMYWYRQDPGQGLRLIYYSQIVNDFQKGDIAEGYSVSREKKESFPLTVTSAQKNPTAFYLCASSMSFHNEQFFGPGTRLTVL.

The chain has TRBV5-1 and TRBJ2-7; no clear D. Trimming removed 2 bases at V and 3 bases at J, with 15 bases between. The germline V gene has CDR1 SGHRS and CDR2 YFSETQ. This CDR3 comprises 15 residues. Here the CDR3 DNA reads TGCGCCAGCAGCTTTGGCGTCAACCCGGGCTACGAGCAGTACTTC. Protein: CASSFGVNPGYEQYF.

In its sample, this clonotype was seen many times. This rearrangement joins TRBV10-3 to TRBJ1-2, with 11 bases fitting TRBD1. V trimming: 3 bases; J trimming: 4 bases; junction bases outside the gene matches: 1. The CDR3 has 14 amino acids. CDR1 ENHRY and CDR2 SYGVKD come from the germline V gene. The CDR3 protein is CAISDGQGAYGYTF. CDR3 in DNA: TGTGCCATCAGTGACGGACAGGGGGCCTATGGCTACACCTTC.

This clonotype was seen many times. The chain employs TRBV11-1 and TRBJ2-4; the D gene could be TRBD1 or TRBD2 (5 bases each). V was pared by 5 bases and J by 1 base, with 18 bases between. This CDR3 comprises 17 residues. Germline lookup yields CDR1 SGHAT and CDR2 FQDESV (reference sequence). The CDR3 here is CASSPRVPGAAKNIQYF. The CDR3 DNA reads TGTGCCAGCAGCCCCCGGGTCCCCGGGGCGGCCAAAAACATTCAGTACTTC.

The V gene is TRBV20-1, the J gene TRBJ2-1; possible D gene TRBD2, 5 bases. The CDR3 has 13 residues. The V end lost 0 bases, the J end lost 11 bases, and 14 bases lay between the germline ends. CDR1 is DFQATT and CDR2 is SNEGSKA in the germline V gene (reference sequence). CDR3 loop: CSARDLDGIKQFF. CDR3 bases: TGCAGTGCTAGAGATTTGGACGGGATTAAGCAGTTCTTC.

V usage is TRBV6-1 and J usage is TRBJ2-1, with no clear D. V shed 1 base and J shed 8 bases, with 15 bases lying between them. CDR3 length equals 15 residues. CDR1 and CDR2 (germline): MNHNS, SASEGT. The chain's CDR3 is CASSEGASNGYEQFF. In nucleotides, the CDR3 is TGTGCCAGCAGTGAAGGGGCTTCTAACGGATATGAGCAGTTCTTC.

This clonotype has at least ten counts. This rearrangement joins TRBV12-3 or TRBV12-4 to TRBJ2-3; tentatively, D is TRBD1 (7 bases). The CDR3 spans 15 residues. Trimming took 2 bases from V and 6 from J, leaving 15 bases between them. The CDR3 sequence is CASSLRGRGRDTQYF. CDR3 sequence (DNA): TGTGCCAGCAGTTTACGGGGCAGGGGGAGGGATACGCAGTATTTT.

As for this clonotype: Because the CDR3's place on the DNA is in doubt, the DNA is left out and the CDR3 is given as listed by TCRdb. The chain links TRBV11-2 to TRBJ2-1; TRBD1 is taken as the D call from the table, unchecked against the DNA. The CDR3 has 22 residues if both end residues are counted. Germline CDR1 SGHAT, CDR2 FQNNGV. This CDR3 reads CASSFYICSARDGTGPYNEQFF.

This sequence joins TRBV9 and TRBJ2-7; D unclear. The CDR3 totals 14 residues. V lost 0 bases and J lost 0, with 7 bases in between. Per germline, CDR1 SGDLS and CDR2 YYNGEE. For the CDR3, the DNA is TGTGCCAGCAGCGTAGGGGTTGGCTCCTACGAGCAGTACTTC. Its protein is CASSVGVGSYEQYF.

This clonotype was detected once. The chain couples TRBV28 to TRBJ1-1, with a tentative D call TRBD1 (5 bases). The V end was cut by 2 bases, the J end by 4 bases, with 8 bases between. Germline CDR1 reads MDHEN; CDR2 reads SYDVKM. The CDR3 sequence is 13 residues long. This CDR3 reads CASSLVRATEAFF. The CDR3 region has the DNA TGTGCCAGCAGTTTAGTCAGGGCCACTGAAGCTTTCTTT. Based on the CDR3 plus reference TRBV28 and TRBJ1-1, the full variable domain is DVKVTQSSRYLVKRTGEKVFLECVQDMDHENMFWYRQDPGLGLRLIYFSYDVKMKEKGDIPEGYSVSREKKERFSLILESASTNQTSMYLCASSLVRATEAFFGQGTRLTVV.

Ten or more counts support this clonotype. The V gene is TRBV20-1, the J gene TRBJ1-1, with D maybe TRBD1 (6 bases). This CDR3 region has 16 residues. Per the germline V gene, CDR1 is DFQATT and CDR2 is SNEGSKA (reference sequence). Trimming pared 5 bases from V and 2 bases from J, leaving 21 bases between. In DNA form, the CDR3 reads TGCAGTGCTGACCCGGGACACCTAGTATTAAACACTGAAGCTTTCTTT. Its translation: CSADPGHLVLNTEAFF.

The chain has TRBV20-1 and TRBJ2-7, with a weak D call TRBD2 (5 bases). V was shortened by 6 bases and J by 7 bases, with 16 bases between the two germline ends. Germline-derived CDR1 and CDR2 are DFQATT and SNEGSKA (reference sequence). This CDR3 region has 12 residues. The CDR3, as DNA: TGCAGTGCCCTACTCCCTCGGGGTGAGCAGTACTTC. As protein: CSALLPRGEQYF.

This clonotype was counted ten times or more. The chain carries TRBV5-1 and TRBJ2-7; 11 bases align to TRBD2. CDR1 is SGHRS, CDR2 YFSETQ, per germline. The junction had 3 bases not matched to a gene; V was cut back by 0 bases and J by 7 bases. There are 14 residues in the CDR3. CDR3: CASSLGLAGSEQYF. The CDR3 region has the DNA TGCGCCAGCAGCTTGGGACTAGCGGGGAGTGAGCAGTACTTC.

This clonotype was counted ten times or more. The chain uses TRBV28 and TRBJ2-3; TRBD2 is a possible D gene (6 bases). The CDR3 runs to 14 residues. V lost 5 bases and J 2 bases, leaving 11 bases between the germline ends. Per the germline V gene, CDR1 is MDHEN and CDR2 is SYDVKM. CDR3 DNA sequence: TGTGCCAGCAGTGGTCTAGCGCCCACAGATACGCAGTATTTT. This encodes CASSGLAPTDTQYF.

This clonotype was recorded a few times. This may be a read error, as it is one base from a much larger clone. The chain joins TRBV28 to TRBJ1-1, with D possibly matching TRBD1 (5 bases). The length of the CDR3 is 16 residues. Germline CDR1 MDHEN, CDR2 SYDVKM. Here the CDR3 reads CASSLEPDRLNTEALF. As DNA, the CDR3 is TGTGCCAGCAGTCTCGAACCTGACAGACTAAACACTGAAGCTCTCTTT.

This clonotype was seen repeatedly, ten times or more. CDR3 sequence reads: CASSPRTGQKYGYTF. The DNA for the CDR3 is TGTGCCAGCAGCCCACGGACAGGGCAGAAATATGGCTACACCTTC. The V and J genes are TRBV7-9 and TRBJ1-2, with 8 bases that match TRBD1. J was trimmed by 5 bases and V by 5 bases; bases with no gene match: 10. CDR1 is SEHNR and CDR2 is FQNEAQ in the germline V gene (reference sequence). The CDR3 is made up of 15 amino acids. Looking up the rest from reference TRBV7-9 and TRBJ1-2 gives the full variable domain: DTGVSQNPRHKITKRGQNVTFRCDPISEHNRLYWYRQTLGQGPEFLTYFQNEAQLEKSRLLSDRFSAERPKGSFSTLEIQRTEQGDSAMYLCASSPRTGQKYGYTFGSGTRLTVV.